Only a few counts were recorded for the clone carrying this T cell receptor (beta chain). Its antigen is still unknown. This specimen belongs to a study of shared clonotypes between healthy human individuals. Overall study findings and caveats: Naive subsets typically showed greater estimated richness than memory subsets.

The CDR3 loop spans 15 amino acids. The germline CDR1 and CDR2 sequences are MGHRA and YSYEKL. V gave up 4 bases and J gave up 5 bases; unmatched junction bases: 11. Measured with immunoSEQ multiplex PCR; TCRdb has only the in-frame clones, and not every one. The data show 2 million to 2.5 million clones, with 90% to 96% seen just once and around 0.13% held by the top ten. This receptor was taken from a man younger than 35 in good health. Sample: naive CD4+ T cells sorted from blood. Subset: CD45RA+ positively selected. This chain links TRBV4-1 with TRBJ2-7; 7 nucleotides align to TRBD1. CDR3 nucleotide sequence: TGCGCCAGCAGCCCGCTCGACAGGGTGGATAACGAGCAGTACTTC. Translating it yields CASSPLDRVDNEQYF.